These 14 T cell receptor beta chains share one sample of origin, sequenced in a study of regulatory T cells in long-lasting Graves disease. Indicated time point: newly diagnosed GD, antithyroid drugs for less than 3 months. Generation of the TCR library employed RNA extracted from PBMCs. Assembly of TCR beta libraries relied on iRepertoire HTBI primers together with Arm-PCR of CDR3 regions. TCRdb itself ran the multiplex PCR reads through MiXCR, one entry per CDR3 protein. The data show roughly 220,000 distinct CDR3 sequences, around 16% seen once. The specimen comprised peripheral blood mononuclear cells (PBMCs), sampled at new diagnosis, from a patient treated with antithyroid drugs. The receptor set was obtained from a female donor with Graves disease.

This clonotype was detected many times. This sequence joins TRBV27 and TRBJ2-1, with D perhaps TRBD2 (5 bases). V was pared by 2 bases and J by 7 bases, with 18 bases between. In germline, CDR1 is MNHEY, CDR2 SMNVEV (reference sequence). The CDR3 has 16 residues. Written as DNA, the CDR3 is TGTGCCAGCAGTTTACCCTCACTAGTACCAAGAAATGAGCAGTTCTTC. Amino acid sequence: CASSLPSLVPRNEQFF.

In its sample, this clonotype was seen many times. V and J are TRBV25-1 and TRBJ1-1, with unresolved D. Trimming left V 7 bases short and J 6 bases short, with 12 bases between. Per germline, CDR1 MGHDK and CDR2 SYGVNS. The CDR3 totals 12 residues. The CDR3 loop is CASTEGRSEAFF. CDR3 coding DNA: TGTGCCAGCACCGAAGGACGATCTGAAGCTTTCTTT.

Turning to this clonotype: A far larger clone is one nucleotide away, so this likely arose from a read error. The chain uses TRBV7-4 and TRBJ2-5; D ambiguous. Germline V CDR1 and CDR2: SGHVT, SQSDAQ. V lost 4 bases and J 6 bases, leaving 12 bases between the germline ends. This CDR3 comprises 13 residues. CDR3 sequence (DNA): TGTGCCAGCAGCTCAGGACCACGACAGACCCAGTACTTC. Encoded protein: CASSSGPRQTQYF.

There are a few counts of this clonotype. The V and J genes are TRBV28 and TRBJ1-3; D not certain. Per germline, CDR1 MDHEN and CDR2 SYDVKM. With 5 bases removed from V and 2 bases from J, the gap between germline ends came to 16 bases. The CDR3 sequence is 16 residues long. CDR3 in DNA: TGTGCCAGCAGTACACTCAGCTCGTCGGCTGGAAACACCATATATTTT. Protein product: CASSTLSSSAGNTIYF.

This rearrangement joins TRBV4-3 to TRBJ2-1; 8 nucleotides match TRBD2. V shed 1 base and J 6 bases; nucleotides not matched to a gene: 11. Germline assignment: CDR1 LGHNA and CDR2 YSLEER. The CDR3 spans 17 residues. CDR3 DNA sequence: TGCGCCAGCAGCCAAGCTGGACCGAGGACTAGCTTCAATGAGCAGTTCTTC. This encodes CASSQAGPRTSFNEQFF.

Many counts were recorded for this clonotype. The chain uses TRBV11-3 and TRBJ2-1; 8 positions match TRBD1. This CDR3 region has 14 residues. The junction had 3 bases not matched to a gene; V was cut back by 1 base and J by 7 bases. Germline V gene sequence: CDR1 SGHNT, CDR2 YENEEA. The CDR3: CASSLARGLNEQFF. For the CDR3, the DNA is TGTGCCAGCAGCTTAGCCAGGGGGCTTAATGAGCAGTTCTTC.

This clonotype came up many times. The chain carries TRBV20-1 and TRBJ1-1, with D perhaps TRBD1 (5 bases). The CDR3 loop spans 12 amino acids. The V end lost 5 bases, the J end lost 1 base, and 8 bases lay between the germline ends. CDR1 is DFQATT and CDR2 is SNEGSKA in the germline V gene (reference sequence). The CDR3 spells CSAPDRNTEAFF. The CDR3, as DNA: TGCAGTGCTCCCGACAGGAACACTGAAGCTTTCTTT.

This clonotype was detected many times. The rearrangement joins TRBV7-6 to TRBJ2-1; tentatively, D is TRBD2 (5 bases). The CDR3 length is 15 residues. Germline V gene data show CDR1 as SGHVS and CDR2 as FNYEAQ. Trimming removed 5 bases from V and 2 bases from J, with 13 bases in between. The CDR3 region is CASSLRESPYNEQFF. The CDR3 bases are TGTGCCAGCAGCCTGAGGGAGTCCCCCTACAATGAGCAGTTCTTC.

This clonotype was found many times. This chain links TRBV2 with TRBJ2-2; D gene uncertain. V lost 2 bases and J lost 0, with 7 bases in between. CDR1 is SNHLY and CDR2 is FYNNEI in the germline V gene. The CDR3 has 15 amino acids. CDR3 in amino acids: CASSETSANTGELFF. CDR3 bases: TGTGCCAGCAGTGAAACCAGCGCGAACACCGGGGAGCTGTTTTTT.

This clonotype was found many times. The CDR3 loop reads CASSGSGRTYNEQFF. CDR3 nucleotide sequence: TGTGCCAGCAGCGGTAGCGGGAGAACCTACAATGAGCAGTTCTTC. V gene TRBV9 combines with J gene TRBJ2-1; 9 bases agree with TRBD2. The CDR3 is 15 residues long. Germline CDR1 SGDLS, CDR2 YYNGEE. Losses at the gene ends were 3 bases for V and 2 bases for J; bases not matched to a gene: 3.

This chain connects TRBV4-1 to TRBJ2-7; 7 positions agree with TRBD2. Looked up from germline, CDR1 is MGHRA and CDR2 is YSYEKL. J gave up 6 bases and V 1 base, and 6 bases lay outside the gene matches. The length of the CDR3 is 14 residues. CDR3 sequence reads: CASSQVREGSEQYF. The CDR3 DNA sequence: TGCGCCAGCAGCCAAGTGAGGGAGGGCTCCGAGCAGTACTTC.

The table lists this clonotype with many counts. The V and J genes are TRBV9 and TRBJ2-1; no definite D call. Trimming took off 4 bases at V and 5 bases at J, with 13 bases between the two ends. The CDR3 is 14 amino acids. Germline CDR1 reads SGDLS; CDR2 reads YYNGEE. The CDR3 DNA is TGTGCCAGCAGCCCGACGCTTAACGACAATGAGCAGTTCTTC. Translation: CASSPTLNDNEQFF.

This clonotype showed up many times. This chain connects TRBV30 to TRBJ1-3, with D perhaps matching TRBD1 (6 bases). The CDR3 consists of 14 residues. V lost 1 base and J 4 bases, leaving 11 bases between the germline ends. CDR1 and CDR2 (germline): GTSNPN, SVGIG (reference sequence). DNA for the CDR3: TGTGCCTGGAGTGCCGACAGGAAAGGAAACACCATATATTTT. Amino acid sequence: CAWSADRKGNTIYF.

This clonotype was observed at least ten times. The chain carries TRBV7-9 and TRBJ2-1, with D hard to call. CDR3 length: 14 residues. Germline V gene data show CDR1 as SEHNR and CDR2 as FQNEAQ (reference sequence). Between the trimmed V and J ends, which lost 6 bases and 4 bases, there was a span of 13 bases. The CDR3 loop reads CASRNSEGYNEQFF. The DNA for the CDR3 is TGTGCCAGCAGAAATTCTGAAGGGTACAATGAGCAGTTCTTC.